What follows are 12 T cell receptor beta chains derived from one specimen sequenced in a study of brain metastases from non-small cell lung cancer. Repertoires were generated with immunoSEQ multiplex PCR, while TCRdb's copy carries only in-frame clones and drops some. The sample lists 1,500 to 2,000 clones, 88% occurring once. Input material: tumor-adjacent normal tissue. These receptors originate from a donor aged 40 or over with non-small cell lung cancer.

The chain carries TRBV7-8 and TRBJ2-7; D gene unclear. Germline CDR1 is SGHVS and CDR2 is FQNEAQ. The CDR3 covers 12 residues. Trimming pared 2 bases from V and 7 bases from J, leaving 9 bases between. The CDR3 nucleotides are TGTGCCAGCAGCTTATTCGGAGAAGAGCAGTACTTC. As protein: CASSLFGEEQYF.

The chain employs TRBV4-3 and TRBJ2-7; the match to TRBD1 covers 7 bases. V shed 0 bases, J shed 1 base, and the junction held 3 bases outside the gene matches. CDR3 length: 15 amino acids. Germline lookup yields CDR1 LGHNA and CDR2 YSLEER. Here the CDR3 DNA reads TGCGCCAGCAGCCAAGACGGACAGGATTCCTACGAGCAGTACTTC. Its protein is CASSQDGQDSYEQYF.

Regarding this clone: The sample holds other DNA sequences that translate to the same CDR3. The chain combines TRBV7-2 with TRBJ2-7; 11 bases map to TRBD2. Germline-derived CDR1 and CDR2 are SGHTA and FQGNSA. CDR3 length: 15 residues. Unmatched junction bases numbered 6, after V lost 7 bases and J lost 1 base. The CDR3 region is CASTLAGGYSYEQYF. The CDR3 nucleotides are TGTGCCAGCACATTAGCGGGGGGGTATTCCTACGAGCAGTACTTC.

This chain connects TRBV5-6 to TRBJ1-2; D is uncertain. Germline V lookup: CDR1 SGHDT, CDR2 YYEEEE. The V gene lost 4 bases and the J gene lost 4 bases, with 14 bases spanning the gap. This CDR3 comprises 14 residues. The CDR3 bases are TGTGCCAGCAGCGGATCTCCAGTCAGCTATGGCTACACCTTC. It is translated as CASSGSPVSYGYTF.

V gene TRBV28 combines with J gene TRBJ2-7; D might be TRBD1 or TRBD2, each matching 5 bases. Germline assignment: CDR1 MDHEN and CDR2 SYDVKM. Trimming removed 6 bases from V and 2 bases from J, with 17 bases in between. The CDR3 extends over 15 amino acids. This chain's CDR3 is CASRDSGRNPYEQYF. The CDR3 DNA follows: TGTGCCAGCAGGGACTCAGGGCGTAACCCCTACGAGCAGTACTTC.

This chain joins TRBV7-3 and TRBJ2-3; 10 bases line up with TRBD2. Unmatched junction bases numbered 5, after V lost 5 bases and J lost 3 bases. The CDR3 runs to 15 residues. The germline gives CDR1 SGHTA, CDR2 FQGTGA. DNA of the CDR3: TGTGCCAGCAGCCCCGATAGCGGGGGGACAGATACGCAGTATTTT. It translates to CASSPDSGGTDTQYF.

The chain combines TRBV5-4 with TRBJ2-7; TRBD2 matches 7 bases. The CDR3 consists of 13 residues. V dropped 8 bases and J dropped 3; count of bases not matched to a gene: 8. The germline V gene encodes CDR1 SGHNT and CDR2 YYREEE (reference sequence). The CDR3 DNA follows: TGTGCCAGTAGCCGGGACTACATCTACGAGCAGTACTTC. Translated: CASSRDYIYEQYF.

Only a few counts were recorded for this clone. J is TRBJ1-1 and V is TRBV9; possible D gene TRBD1, 5 bases. Germline CDR1 SGDLS, CDR2 YYNGEE. This CDR3 is built from 13 residues. V was cut by 0 bases and J by 4 bases, with 7 bases left in between. CDR3 residues: CASSVGDGTEAFF. For the CDR3, the DNA is TGTGCCAGCAGCGTAGGGGACGGCACTGAAGCTTTCTTT.

The gene calls are TRBV4-1 and TRBJ2-7, with D perhaps given as TRBD1 or TRBD2 (6 bases each). CDR3 size: 15 residues. Germline V CDR1 and CDR2: MGHRA, YSYEKL. With 4 bases removed from V and 0 bases from J, the gap between germline ends came to 13 bases. The CDR3 is CASSRGGTSSYEQYF. The DNA of the CDR3 is TGCGCCAGCAGCCGTGGGGGGACAAGCTCCTACGAGCAGTACTTC.

The chain joins TRBV6-4 to TRBJ2-1; 7 bases are shared with TRBD2. The CDR3 runs to 15 residues. Germline trimming cut 2 bases from V and 5 bases from J; bases unmatched to any gene: 6. Germline V lookup: CDR1 MRHNA, CDR2 SNTAGT. CDR3 sequence: CASSDVGAGHNEQFF. Written as DNA, the CDR3 is TGTGCCAGCAGTGACGTGGGAGCGGGGCACAATGAGCAGTTCTTC.

This chain uses TRBV19 with TRBJ2-3; 8 positions match TRBD2. Germline V gives CDR1 LNHDA, CDR2 SQIVND (reference sequence). The CDR3 consists of 16 residues. V shed 7 bases, J shed 1 base, and the junction held 10 bases outside the gene matches. CDR3 residues: CASNTGLAPRTDTQYF. In nucleotides, the CDR3 is TGTGCCAGTAATACTGGACTAGCCCCCCGCACAGATACGCAGTATTTT.

The chain employs TRBV7-9 and TRBJ1-1, with D perhaps matching TRBD1 (5 bases). There are 15 residues in the CDR3. Germline-derived CDR1 and CDR2 are SEHNR and FQNEAQ (reference sequence). V was shortened by 1 base and J by 6 bases, with 15 bases between the two germline ends. CDR3 loop: CASSLEGRGVAEAFF. The CDR3 DNA follows: TGTGCCAGCAGCTTAGAGGGGCGAGGCGTCGCTGAAGCTTTCTTT.